One sample yielded the 21 T cell receptor beta chains listed below, sequenced in a study of identical twins. TCRdb reanalysed the 5' RACE reads using MiXCR and keeps one entry per CDR3 protein. The table shows around 240,000 distinct CDR3 sequences, with 10% to 13% occurring only once. The sample taken for sequencing was memory T cells sorted from blood. Source of these receptors: a man aged 45-65 years in good health.

This clonotype was counted many times. The rearrangement uses TRBV19 and TRBJ2-1; the match to TRBD2 covers 7 bases. V was clipped by 3 bases and J by 13 bases; unmatched bases: 12. In germline, CDR1 is LNHDA, CDR2 SQIVND (reference sequence). This CDR3 spans 14 amino acids. The CDR3 region has the DNA TGTGCCAGTAGTATTCAGACGGGGCTAGCGGAACAGTTCTTC. It codes for CASSIQTGLAEQFF.

This clonotype was found many times. The chain uses TRBV10-2 and TRBJ2-1; D perhaps matches TRBD2 (6 bases). The germline gives CDR1 WSHSY, CDR2 SAAADI. The ends were cut back, 7 bases at V and 7 bases at J, with 17 bases in the middle. The CDR3 is 14 amino acids. This chain's CDR3 is CASKAGTSANEQFF. The CDR3 coding sequence is TGCGCCAGCAAAGCCGGGACTTCGGCTAATGAGCAGTTCTTC.

This clonotype was recorded a few times. The CDR3 region has the DNA TGTGCCAGCAGCTTAGGGGACAGGGTGGTTGGAGAGACCCAGTACTTC. It encodes CASSLGDRVVGETQYF. The chain employs TRBV7-9 and TRBJ2-5, with TRBD1 identical over 9 bases. Germline CDR1 SEHNR, CDR2 FQNEAQ (reference sequence). The junction had 7 bases not matched to a gene; V was cut back by 1 base and J by 4 bases. The CDR3 is made up of 16 amino acids.

The chain has TRBV14 and TRBJ2-7; D uncertain. The germline V and J ends were trimmed by 1 base and 4 bases, with 8 bases remaining between them. Germline V gives CDR1 SGHDN, CDR2 FVKESK. The length of the CDR3 is 13 residues. CDR3 loop: CASSQGLEYEQYF. Here the CDR3 DNA reads TGTGCCAGCAGCCAAGGGCTAGAGTACGAGCAGTACTTC.

In its sample, this clonotype was seen many times. The chain is built from TRBV7-9 and TRBJ2-2; maybe TRBD1 (6 bases). V dropped 5 bases and J dropped 5 bases, with 12 bases sitting between them. Germline loops: CDR1 SEHNR, CDR2 FQNEAQ (reference sequence). The length of the CDR3 is 14 residues. The CDR3: CASSPGHTTGELFF. The CDR3 DNA follows: TGTGCCAGCAGCCCGGGACATACTACCGGGGAGCTGTTTTTT.

With regard to this clonotype: Here the CDR3 omits its conserved ending phenylalanine or tryptophan, so a read error is the likely source. The V gene is TRBV7-9, the J gene TRBJ2-7; 13 nucleotides line up with TRBD2. The CDR3 consists of 16 residues. Germline V gene data show CDR1 as SEHNR and CDR2 as FQNEAQ (reference sequence). V gave up 4 bases and J gave up 7 bases; unmatched junction bases: 10. The CDR3 reads CASSSSLAGGPGEQYL. DNA of the CDR3: TGTGCCAGCAGCTCCTCACTAGCGGGAGGGCCGGGGGAGCAGTACCTC.

The V call is TRBV10-3, the J call TRBJ1-3; D remains unclear. Trimming shortened V by 7 bases and J by 0 bases, and 16 bases separated the two germline ends. This CDR3 is 16 amino acids long. Germline CDR1 ENHRY, CDR2 SYGVKD. The CDR3 reads CAITPGTLLSGNTIYF. The CDR3 DNA sequence: TGTGCCATCACCCCAGGCACCCTTCTCTCTGGAAACACCATATATTTT.

The table lists this clonotype with many counts. The chain combines TRBV28 with TRBJ2-3; 13 bases match TRBD2. V trimming: 5 bases; J trimming: 7 bases; junction bases outside the gene matches: 6. Germline lookup yields CDR1 MDHEN and CDR2 SYDVKM. This CDR3 region has 15 residues. This CDR3 reads CASSTLAGGPHTQYF. The DNA of the CDR3 is TGTGCCAGCAGTACACTAGCGGGGGGGCCCCATACGCAGTATTTT.

This clonotype was detected a few times. CDR3: CASNLGQGQDTQYF. The CDR3 DNA reads TGTGCCAGCAATTTAGGACAGGGACAAGATACGCAGTATTTT. The V gene is TRBV6-5, the J gene TRBJ2-3, with 8 bases fitting TRBD1. Germline V CDR1 and CDR2: MNHEY, SVGAGI. The CDR3 totals 14 residues. The V and J ends lost 7 bases and 5 bases, in that order; junction bases with no gene match: 8.

At least ten counts were recorded for this clonotype. The chain joins TRBV7-2 to TRBJ1-6; 7 nucleotides agree with TRBD1. V shed 6 bases, J shed 9 bases, and the junction held 8 bases outside the gene matches. Germline values: CDR1 SGHTA, CDR2 FQGNSA. This CDR3 comprises 14 residues. As DNA, the CDR3 is TGTGCCAGCAGGGGACAGTCGACGGTTTCACCCCTCCACTTT. This encodes CASRGQSTVSPLHF.

This clonotype has at least ten counts. The chain couples TRBV28 to TRBJ2-1, with D possibly being TRBD1 or TRBD2 (5 bases each). Per the germline V gene, CDR1 is MDHEN and CDR2 is SYDVKM. The V gene lost 1 base and the J gene lost 4 bases, with 11 bases spanning the gap. This CDR3 is built from 15 residues. The CDR3 DNA follows: TGTGCCAGCAGTTTATCCGGGACCCTATACAATGAGCAGTTCTTC. It translates to CASSLSGTLYNEQFF.

The chain has TRBV15 and TRBJ1-3; unclear D gene. CDR1 and CDR2 from the germline V gene are LNHNV and YYDKDF (reference sequence). CDR3 size: 14 residues. Deletions cut 6 bases from V and 10 bases from J, with 19 bases between. The CDR3 reads CATSTGVGRRTIYF. The CDR3 bases are TGTGCCACCAGTACGGGAGTCGGCCGGAGGACCATATATTTT.

This clonotype was recorded many times. The V call is TRBV4-2, the J call TRBJ1-2, with D unresolved. V gave up 1 base and J gave up 6 bases, with 9 bases separating them. This CDR3 is built from 13 residues. The germline V gene encodes CDR1 LGHNA and CDR2 YNFKEQ. The CDR3 nucleotides read TGTGCCAGCAGCCAAGCCGCCCCAAATGGCTACACCTTC. This gives the protein CASSQAAPNGYTF.

This clonotype was picked up a small number of times. The chain combines TRBV5-4 with TRBJ2-6, with D unresolved. V was pared by 4 bases and J by 4 bases, with 15 bases between. This CDR3 is built from 16 residues. Germline-derived CDR1 and CDR2 are SGHNT and YYREEE (reference sequence). The CDR3 coding sequence is TGTGCCAGCAGCCTGCCTTTAGGCGGAGGGGCCAACGTCCTGACTTTC. Encoded protein: CASSLPLGGGANVLTF.

The rearrangement joins TRBV6-5 to TRBJ2-5; 11 bases line up with TRBD1. V was clipped by 0 bases and J by 5 bases; unmatched bases: 8. The CDR3 loop spans 17 amino acids. Germline CDR1 MNHEY, CDR2 SVGAGI. CDR3 in amino acids: CASSYSWTGGAGETQYF. DNA of the CDR3: TGTGCCAGCAGTTACTCCTGGACAGGGGGCGCGGGGGAGACCCAGTACTTC.

The genes are TRBV6-1 and TRBJ2-7; weak D call: TRBD1 (6 bases). Trimming removed 3 bases from V and 5 bases from J, with 17 bases in between. Germline V gene lookup returns CDR1 MNHNS and CDR2 SASEGT. The CDR3 has 15 amino acids. The CDR3 nucleotides read TGTGCCAGCAGTGAGGGGCAGGGGATTTTTCACGAGCAGTACTTC. As protein: CASSEGQGIFHEQYF.

This clonotype was seen ten or more times. The gene calls are TRBV7-9 and TRBJ1-2; 7 nucleotides agree with TRBD1. This CDR3 has 13 amino acids. CDR1 is SEHNR, CDR2 FQNEAQ, per germline (reference sequence). Losses at the gene ends were 3 bases for V and 4 bases for J; bases not matched to a gene: 2. CDR3 loop: CASSFAGGYGYTF. CDR3 nucleotide sequence: TGTGCCAGCAGCTTTGCAGGGGGCTATGGCTACACCTTC.

The V and J genes are TRBV5-1 and TRBJ2-2, with D perhaps matching TRBD1 or TRBD2 (6 bases each). Trimming removed 6 bases at V and 6 bases at J, with 18 bases between. Germline V gene data show CDR1 as SGHRS and CDR2 as YFSETQ. CDR3 length: 15 residues. CDR3 region: CASMSQGGSAGELFF. The CDR3 DNA is TGCGCCAGCATGAGCCAAGGGGGGTCGGCCGGGGAGCTGTTTTTT.

This clonotype was counted at least ten times. The chain joins TRBV20-1 to TRBJ2-5; 8 bases line up with TRBD2. From germline, CDR1 is DFQATT and CDR2 SNEGSKA (reference sequence). CDR3 length: 14 residues. The V gene end was trimmed by 0 bases and the J gene end by 1 base; junction bases not matched to a gene: 1. CDR3 amino acids: CSARESGSQETQYF. Written as DNA, the CDR3 is TGCAGTGCTAGAGAGAGCGGGAGCCAAGAGACCCAGTACTTC.

A note on this clonotype: The junction shows a germline mismatch at one end, possibly a read error. DNA for the CDR3: TGCGCCAGCAGCCTGGGATACTCCTACAAGCAGTACTTC. Translation gives CASSLGYSYKQYF. The rearrangement joins TRBV5-1 to TRBJ2-7; D is uncertain. Germline assignment: CDR1 SGHRS and CDR2 YFSETQ. The CDR3 is 13 residues long.

The V and J genes are TRBV7-9 and TRBJ2-1; 7 bases are a match to TRBD1. This CDR3 has 16 residues. Germline CDR1 and CDR2: SEHNR and FQNEAQ (reference sequence). After removal of 2 bases from V and 5 bases from J, the junction contained 9 bases not matched to a gene. The CDR3 is CASSLRALQGNNEQFF. The CDR3 DNA reads TGTGCCAGCAGCTTACGGGCACTACAGGGGAACAATGAGCAGTTCTTC.